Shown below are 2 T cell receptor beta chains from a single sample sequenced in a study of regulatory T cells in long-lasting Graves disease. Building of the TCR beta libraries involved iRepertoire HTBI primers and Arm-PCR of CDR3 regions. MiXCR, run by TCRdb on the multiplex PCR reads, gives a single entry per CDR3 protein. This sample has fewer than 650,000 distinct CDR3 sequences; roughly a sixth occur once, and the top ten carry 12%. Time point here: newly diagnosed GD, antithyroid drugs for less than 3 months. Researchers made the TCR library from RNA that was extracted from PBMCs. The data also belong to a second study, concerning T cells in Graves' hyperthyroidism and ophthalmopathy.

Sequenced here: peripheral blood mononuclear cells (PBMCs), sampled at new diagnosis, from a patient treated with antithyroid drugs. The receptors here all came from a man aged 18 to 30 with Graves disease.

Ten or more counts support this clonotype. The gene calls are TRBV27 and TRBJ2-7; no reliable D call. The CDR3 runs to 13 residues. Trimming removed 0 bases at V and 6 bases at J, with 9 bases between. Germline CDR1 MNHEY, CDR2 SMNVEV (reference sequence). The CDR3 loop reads CASSLSLWSEQYF. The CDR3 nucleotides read TGTGCCAGCAGTTTATCCCTCTGGAGCGAGCAGTACTTC.

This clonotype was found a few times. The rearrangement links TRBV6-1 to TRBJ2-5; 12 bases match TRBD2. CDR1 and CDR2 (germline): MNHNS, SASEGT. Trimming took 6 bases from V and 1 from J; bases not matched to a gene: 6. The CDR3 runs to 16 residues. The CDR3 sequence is CASRTSGRMGQETQYF. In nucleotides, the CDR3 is TGTGCCAGCAGGACTAGCGGGAGAATGGGCCAAGAGACCCAGTACTTC.